The 20 T cell receptor beta chains listed next were all sequenced from one sample in a study of CD8 T cells in ankylosing spondylitis. TCRdb called the 5' RACE reads again in MiXCR, with one record for every CDR3 protein. The sample lists some 130,000 distinct CDR3 sequences, roughly 6.6% occurring once. The sequenced sample was blood, either unsorted or a sorted T cell fraction (not recorded which). The receptor source for this set is a female donor with ankylosing spondylitis or in good health (not recorded which).

This clonotype was counted only a few times. The chain uses TRBV5-6 and TRBJ2-5; TRBD2 aligns across 14 bases. J gave up 1 base and V 4 bases, and 3 bases lay outside the gene matches. Germline V gene data show CDR1 as SGHDT and CDR2 as YYEEEE. The CDR3 consists of 16 residues. The DNA of the CDR3 is TGTGCCAGCAGCGCGGGACTAGCGGGGGTCCAAGAGACCCAGTACTTC. Translation gives CASSAGLAGVQETQYF.

At least ten counts were recorded for this clonotype. The chain links TRBV7-3 to TRBJ1-1; tentatively, D is TRBD1 (6 bases). CDR1 and CDR2 (germline): SGHTA, FQGTGA. V shed 5 bases and J shed 6 bases, with 13 bases lying between them. CDR3 length equals 13 residues. CDR3 region: CASSAKRGAEAFF. The DNA of the CDR3 is TGTGCCAGCAGCGCGAAGAGGGGGGCTGAAGCTTTCTTT.

The V call is TRBV7-8, the J call TRBJ2-7, with 9 positions matching TRBD1. Germline V CDR1 and CDR2: SGHVS, FQNEAQ. This CDR3 comprises 15 residues. Trimming took 5 bases from V and 4 from J; bases not matched to a gene: 9. DNA of the CDR3: TGTGCCAGCAGCCGGCCGGGACAGGGTTTATACGAGCAGTACTTC. Translation gives CASSRPGQGLYEQYF.

This clonotype was seen many times. The chain is built from TRBV5-1 and TRBJ1-1, with 8 bases identical to TRBD1. Germline loops: CDR1 SGHRS, CDR2 YFSETQ. The CDR3 runs 17 residues. Losses at the gene ends were 4 bases for V and 1 base for J; bases not matched to a gene: 12. The CDR3 DNA reads TGCGCCAGCAGCGTCTTAACTGCCGGACAGGGGAACACTGAAGCTTTCTTT. Amino acid sequence: CASSVLTAGQGNTEAFF.

This clonotype was seen repeatedly, ten times or more. The V and J genes are TRBV7-8 and TRBJ1-1, with D maybe TRBD1 (6 bases). Germline V gene data show CDR1 as SGHVS and CDR2 as FQNEAQ. The CDR3 loop spans 15 amino acids. Trimming cost V 1 base and J 0 bases, with 9 bases left between them. The CDR3 nucleotides are TGTGCCAGCAGCTTAGTGGGGACACTGAACACTGAAGCTTTCTTT. Its protein product is CASSLVGTLNTEAFF.

This clonotype was observed at least ten times. CDR3 bases: TGTGCCAGCAGCACCAAACAGGGGGCGAACACTGAAGCTTTCTTT. Translating it yields CASSTKQGANTEAFF. The V and J genes are TRBV7-2 and TRBJ1-1, with 9 bases matching TRBD1. After removal of 5 bases from V and 1 base from J, the junction contained 5 bases not matched to a gene. Germline V CDR1 and CDR2: SGHTA, FQGNSA. The CDR3 covers 15 residues.

In its sample, this clonotype was seen many times. V gene TRBV7-9 combines with J gene TRBJ1-5, with 9 bases fitting TRBD1. Germline V lookup: CDR1 SEHNR, CDR2 FQNEAQ (reference sequence). The CDR3 sequence is 15 residues long. V dropped 5 bases and J dropped 3; count of bases not matched to a gene: 5. Written as DNA, the CDR3 is TGTGCCAGCAGCCCGGGACAGGGCATCAATCAGCCCCAGCATTTT. Its translation: CASSPGQGINQPQHF.

The table lists this clonotype with many counts. The chain combines TRBV3-1 with TRBJ1-5, with D possibly TRBD1 on 5 matching bases. Germline assignment: CDR1 LGHDT and CDR2 YNNKEL (reference sequence). The CDR3 consists of 16 residues. The V and J ends lost 1 base and 0 bases respectively, with 10 bases between them. This CDR3 reads CASSQGQFPSNQPQHF. For the CDR3, the DNA is TGTGCCAGCAGCCAAGGACAGTTCCCTAGCAATCAGCCCCAGCATTTT.

This clonotype was seen only once. The V and J genes are TRBV12-3 or TRBV12-4 and TRBJ2-7; possibly TRBD1 for D (5 bases). The V end was cut by 5 bases, the J end by 9 bases, with 17 bases between. CDR3 length equals 13 residues. The CDR3 reads CASSLDGQGAQYF. CDR3 nucleotides: TGTGCCAGCAGTCTCGACGGCCAAGGGGCGCAGTACTTC.

This clonotype was found many times. The chain couples TRBV7-9 to TRBJ1-1, with D unresolved. Trimming left V 5 bases short and J 2 bases short, with 9 bases between. Germline CDR1 reads SEHNR; CDR2 reads FQNEAQ (reference sequence). The length of the CDR3 is 13 residues. The chain's CDR3 is CASSRNVNTEAFF. As DNA, the CDR3 is TGTGCCAGCAGCCGAAATGTAAACACTGAAGCTTTCTTT.

Only a few counts were recorded for this clonotype. This sequence joins TRBV7-3 and TRBJ2-7; 8 bases map to TRBD1. The CDR3 is made up of 13 amino acids. Germline assignment: CDR1 SGHTA and CDR2 FQGTGA. The V segment lost 4 bases and the J segment 6 bases; nucleotides outside the gene matches: 5. The CDR3 DNA reads TGTGCCAGCAGCTCGGACAGGGAGTCCGAGCAGTACTTC. It translates to CASSSDRESEQYF. Drawing the rest from reference TRBV7-3 and TRBJ2-7, the complete variable domain is GAGVSQTPSNKVTEKGKYVELRCDPISGHTALYWYRQSLGQGPEFLIYFQGTGAADDSGLPNDRFFAVRPEGSVSTLKIQRTERGDSAVYLCASSSDRESEQYFGPGTRLTVT.

This clonotype was counted ten times or more. CDR3 nucleotide sequence: TGTGCCAGCAGCGTATCGGGGGCGGGGAACACTGAAGCTTTCTTT. This encodes CASSVSGAGNTEAFF. The chain links TRBV9 to TRBJ1-1; possibly TRBD1 for D (6 bases). The ends were cut back, 1 base at V and 1 base at J, with 11 bases in the middle. CDR1 is SGDLS, CDR2 YYNGEE, per germline. CDR3 length: 15 residues.

This clonotype was detected only a few times. The rearrangement joins TRBV3-1 to TRBJ2-1; 11 nucleotides line up with TRBD2. Germline loops: CDR1 LGHDT, CDR2 YNNKEL (reference sequence). The CDR3 consists of 17 residues. V was clipped by 11 bases and J by 4 bases; unmatched bases: 16. CDR3 in DNA: TGTGCCTCCTGCCAAGACTGGCTAGCGGGGGGATACAATGAGCAGTTCTTC. Its translation: CASCQDWLAGGYNEQFF.

This clonotype showed up many times. The chain couples TRBV20-1 to TRBJ2-7; tentative D call: TRBD1 (5 bases). V lost 3 bases and J lost 4, with 10 bases in between. CDR1 and CDR2 (germline): DFQATT, SNEGSKA (reference sequence). The CDR3 loop spans 12 amino acids. CDR3 sequence (DNA): TGCAGTGCTAGTGGCAGGGCTTACGAGCAGTACTTC. Protein product: CSASGRAYEQYF.

The sample holds many counts of this clonotype. The rearrangement uses TRBV12-3 or TRBV12-4 and TRBJ2-3; 11 bases are a match to TRBD2. V was pared by 4 bases and J by 2 bases, with 5 bases of the junction left unmatched. The CDR3 extends over 16 amino acids. CDR3 coding DNA: TGTGCCAGCAGTTGGGTAGCGGGGGGGCTCACAGATACGCAGTATTTT. Translation gives CASSWVAGGLTDTQYF.

This clonotype showed up just a few times. The chain employs TRBV30 and TRBJ2-2; D remains ambiguous. V was shortened by 2 bases and J by 1 base, with 5 bases between the two germline ends. Germline V gives CDR1 GTSNPN, CDR2 SVGIG (reference sequence). This CDR3 has 13 residues. The CDR3 DNA reads TGTGCCTGGAGTCCCTTGAACACCGGGGAGCTGTTTTTT. This codes for CAWSPLNTGELFF.

This clonotype came up many times. CDR3 nucleotides: TGTGCCAGCAGCGTAGGGCCCATCCCTTCACCCCTCCACTTT. It encodes CASSVGPIPSPLHF. The chain couples TRBV9 to TRBJ1-6, with D unclear. With 0 bases removed from V and 9 bases from J, the gap between germline ends came to 10 bases. The CDR3 spans 14 residues. Germline V gene data show CDR1 as SGDLS and CDR2 as YYNGEE.

This clonotype was counted many times. The chain links TRBV7-9 to TRBJ1-1; D gene unclear. The CDR3 extends over 14 amino acids. The germline gives CDR1 SEHNR, CDR2 FQNEAQ (reference sequence). V dropped 3 bases and J dropped 1 base, with 9 bases sitting between them. The CDR3 loop is CASSFGHQNTEAFF. The CDR3 DNA reads as TGTGCCAGCAGCTTTGGGCACCAGAACACTGAAGCTTTCTTT.

This clonotype has at least ten counts. The chain joins TRBV30 to TRBJ1-1; D perhaps matches TRBD1 (5 bases). CDR3 length: 14 residues. V was trimmed by 3 bases and J by 3 bases, leaving 14 bases between them. The V gene's germline CDR1 is GTSNPN and CDR2 SVGIG (reference sequence). CDR3 region: CAWRPGELDTEAFF. For the CDR3, the DNA is TGTGCCTGGAGACCGGGGGAGCTGGACACTGAAGCTTTCTTT.

In its sample, this clonotype was seen many times. J is TRBJ2-1 and V is TRBV4-2; 8 bases match TRBD1. The CDR3 runs 16 residues. Germline loops: CDR1 LGHNA, CDR2 YNFKEQ. V was clipped by 0 bases and J by 5 bases; unmatched bases: 6. This CDR3 reads CASSQDQGALNNEQFF. CDR3 DNA sequence: TGTGCCAGCAGCCAAGATCAGGGGGCCCTTAACAATGAGCAGTTCTTC.